Listed below are T cell receptor beta chains from one sample, sequenced in a study of T cells in localized non-small cell lung cancer. Profiled with immunoSEQ multiplex PCR; TCRdb holds only in-frame clones, not every one. Of tens of thousands of clones detected, around nine tenths appear once; the ten largest clones hold around 2.5%. Specimen: peripheral blood, collected before any cancer treatment. The receptors shown here come from a female donor over 55 with stage I squamous cell lung carcinoma. The CDR3 runs from the conserved cysteine through the conserved F or W. D genes are given only for firm matches. The size of a clone is reported for some rows only, either as once, few or many, or as a class for expanded clones.

abundance	v_gene	j_gene	d_gene	CDR3aa	CDR3nt
-	TRBV5-4	TRBJ1-4	-	CASSLGTLTNEKLFF	TGTGCCAGCAGCCTCGGCACACTTACTAATGAAAAACTGTTTTTT
-	TRBV2	TRBJ2-1	-	CASSGDQGHEQFF	TGTGCCAGCAGTGGGGACCAGGGCCATGAGCAGTTCTTC
-	TRBV29-1	TRBJ2-7	-	CSVDIYGQHSYEQYF	TGCAGCGTTGATATTTATGGACAGCACTCCTACGAGCAGTACTTC
-	TRBV7-8	TRBJ2-7	TRBD2	CASSSGTSLLEQYF	TGTGCCAGCAGCTCCGGGACTAGCCTCCTCGAGCAGTACTTC
-	TRBV13	TRBJ1-1	-	CASGVSYTEAFF	TGTGCCAGCGGAGTCAGCTACACTGAAGCTTTCTTT
-	TRBV14	TRBJ2-2	-	CASSLGWRGTGELFF	TGTGCCAGCAGCCTTGGGTGGAGAGGGACCGGGGAGCTGTTTTTT
-	TRBV7-9	TRBJ1-4	TRBD1	CASSLGSGTANEKLFF	TGTGCCAGCAGCTTAGGTAGCGGGACAGCTAATGAAAAACTGTTTTTT
-	TRBV6-6	TRBJ2-1	-	CASSYSEHNEQFF	TGTGCCAGCAGTTACTCAGAGCACAATGAGCAGTTCTTC
-	TRBV27	TRBJ1-1	-	CASSYKGQMNTEAFF	TGTGCCAGCAGTTATAAGGGACAAATGAACACTGAAGCTTTCTTT
-	TRBV11-2	TRBJ2-4	-	CASSPGTKNIQYF	TGTGCCAGCAGCCCCGGGACCAAAAACATTCAGTACTTC
few	TRBV7-8	TRBJ2-1	TRBD2	CASSLEGSSGYNEQFF	TGTGCCAGCAGCTTAGAGGGGTCTAGCGGGTACAATGAGCAGTTCTTC
-	TRBV5-1	TRBJ2-7	-	CASSLDSYYEQYF	TGCGCCAGCAGCTTGGACAGCTACTACGAGCAGTACTTC
-	TRBV30	TRBJ2-7	TRBD2	CAWSGEGLGYYEQYF	TGTGCCTGGAGTGGGGAGGGCTTGGGCTACTACGAGCAGTACTTC
-	TRBV13	TRBJ1-2	TRBD1	CASSSLGQGNYGYTF	TGTGCCAGCAGCTCACTAGGACAGGGTAACTATGGCTACACCTTC
few	TRBV11-3	TRBJ2-1	TRBD1	CASSGRDRVNEQFF	TGTGCCAGCAGCGGACGGGACAGGGTCAATGAGCAGTTCTTC
-	TRBV14	TRBJ2-1	-	CASSPGAVRYNEQFF	TGTGCCAGCAGCCCCGGAGCGGTGCGGTACAATGAGCAGTTCTTC
-	TRBV6-6	TRBJ2-7	-	CASSPPRDLRAYEQYF	TGTGCCAGCAGCCCGCCCCGGGACCTTCGGGCCTACGAGCAGTACTTC
-	TRBV7-2	TRBJ2-5	-	CASSLARSPQETQYF	TGTGCCAGCAGCTTAGCGCGCAGCCCCCAAGAGACCCAGTACTTC
-	TRBV30	TRBJ2-7	TRBD1	CAWTPDRGTYEQYF	TGTGCCTGGACCCCTGACAGGGGTACCTACGAGCAGTACTTC
-	TRBV6-5	TRBJ2-7	TRBD2	CASSPLSAGGEQYF	TGTGCCAGCAGTCCCCTTTCGGCGGGGGGAGAGCAGTACTTC
once	TRBV6-4	TRBJ1-1	-	CASSRTPESYTEAFF	TGTGCCAGCTCTCGGACGCCCGAAAGTTACACTGAAGCTTTCTTT
-	TRBV7-3	TRBJ2-1	-	CASSLSHAEQFF	TGTGCCAGCAGCTTAAGTCATGCCGAGCAGTTCTTC
-	TRBV7-2	TRBJ2-1	TRBD2	CASSFTGTSGYNEQFF	TGTGCCAGCAGCTTTACCGGGACTAGCGGATACAATGAGCAGTTCTTC
-	TRBV27	TRBJ1-1	-	CASSSTILNTEAFF	TGTGCCAGCAGTTCCACGATCCTGAACACTGAAGCTTTCTTT
-	TRBV4-1	TRBJ2-1	-	CASSQDRGIGNPNEQFF	TGCGCCAGCAGCCAAGACCGGGGCATAGGGAATCCCAATGAGCAGTTCTTC
few	TRBV7-7	TRBJ2-1	TRBD2	CASSSGSYNEQFF	TGTGCTAGCAGTAGCGGGAGCTACAATGAGCAGTTCTTC
-	TRBV7-3	TRBJ2-2	-	CASSSTTGPGELFF	TGTGCCAGCAGCTCCACTACAGGGCCAGGGGAGCTGTTTTTT
once	TRBV7-9	TRBJ2-7	-	CASSLAGHEQYF	TGTGCCAGCAGCTTAGCAGGGCACGAGCAGTACTTC
-	TRBV19	TRBJ2-6	TRBD2	CATSGGSILSGANVLTF	TGTGCCACCTCCGGGGGGTCCATCCTCTCTGGGGCCAACGTCCTGACTTTC
few	TRBV6-5	TRBJ2-7	-	CASTRAGSYEQYF	TGTGCCAGTACACGGGCGGGCTCCTACGAGCAGTACTTC
-	TRBV10-3	TRBJ1-2	-	CAISESAVRDGYTF	TGTGCCATCAGTGAGTCTGCGGTGCGGGATGGCTACACCTTC
once	TRBV2	TRBJ2-7	TRBD2	CATRTSGEQYF	TGTGCCACCCGGACTAGCGGCGAGCAGTACTTC
-	TRBV7-9	TRBJ2-3	-	CASSRDRGTDTQYF	TGTGCCAGCAGCCGGGACCGAGGCACAGATACGCAGTATTTT
-	TRBV6-1	TRBJ1-5	-	CAVGAQAVGNQPQHF	TGTGCAGTTGGGGCCCAGGCGGTGGGCAATCAGCCCCAGCATTTT
-	TRBV7-2	TRBJ2-7	-	CASGRDHYEQYF	TGTGCCAGCGGGCGGGATCACTACGAGCAGTACTTC
-	TRBV2	TRBJ1-5	TRBD1	CASGGQGATQPQHF	TGTGCCAGTGGAGGACAGGGGGCTACTCAGCCCCAGCATTTT
-	TRBV25-1	TRBJ2-5	-	CASSEAGWGETQYF	TGTGCCAGCAGTGAAGCGGGTTGGGGGGAGACCCAGTACTTC
-	TRBV19	TRBJ2-7	TRBD1	CASSTPTGRSYEQYF	TGTGCCAGTAGTACCCCGACAGGGAGATCCTACGAGCAGTACTTC
few	TRBV19	TRBJ2-2	-	CASGRDSVNTGELFF	TGTGCCAGTGGGAGGGACAGTGTGAACACCGGGGAGCTGTTTTTT
-	TRBV5-1	TRBJ2-3	-	CASSGGPSTDTQYF	TGCGCCAGCAGCGGGGGACCAAGCACAGATACGCAGTATTTT
-	TRBV11-2	TRBJ1-5	-	CATTGMLNSNQPQHF	TGTGCCACTACAGGCATGCTCAATAGCAATCAGCCCCAGCATTTT
-	TRBV9	TRBJ2-2	-	CASSVGVSGELFF	TGTGCCAGCAGCGTAGGTGTCTCCGGGGAGCTGTTTTTT
-	TRBV7-8	TRBJ2-5	-	CASSGVQGSDKTQYF	TGTGCCAGCAGCGGAGTACAGGGTTCGGATAAGACCCAGTACTTC
-	TRBV7-2	TRBJ2-7	TRBD2	CASSRTSGSYEQYF	TGTGCCAGCAGCCGGACTAGCGGGTCCTACGAGCAGTACTTC
-	TRBV11-2	TRBJ2-7	-	CASSLLRSRARFREQYF	TGTGCCAGCAGCTTATTGCGGTCGAGGGCCCGTTTCCGGGAGCAGTACTTC
once	TRBV7-2	TRBJ2-5	-	CASSFLRGQETQYF	TGTGCCAGCAGCTTCCTCAGGGGCCAAGAGACCCAGTACTTC
-	TRBV6-1	TRBJ1-2	-	CASSEAGGYGYTF	TGTGCCAGCAGTGAAGCAGGGGGCTATGGCTACACCTTC
-	TRBV29-1	TRBJ1-4	TRBD1	CSVGQGRKLFF	TGCAGCGTTGGACAGGGGAGAAAACTGTTTTTT
-	TRBV5-1	TRBJ2-5	-	CASSLDGASETQYF	TGCGCCAGCAGCTTGGATGGGGCATCAGAGACCCAGTACTTC
-	TRBV6-5	TRBJ1-1	TRBD1	CASSYQTGTVNTEAFF	TGTGCCAGCAGTTACCAGACAGGGACTGTGAACACTGAAGCTTTCTTT
-	TRBV7-6	TRBJ2-1	-	CASSPRGPYNEQFF	TGTGCCAGCAGCCCCCGGGGTCCCTACAATGAGCAGTTCTTC
few	TRBV5-1	TRBJ1-2	-	CASSLVAIEDGYTF	TGCGCCAGCAGCTTGGTGGCAATTGAGGATGGCTACACCTTC
-	TRBV5-1	TRBJ2-3	TRBD1	CASSLPGTGVADTQYF	TGCGCCAGCAGCTTACCCGGGACAGGGGTGGCAGATACGCAGTATTTT
-	TRBV6-5	TRBJ1-2	-	CASSPELGLNYGYTF	TGTGCCAGCAGCCCTGAACTTGGGCTTAACTATGGCTACACCTTC
-	TRBV5-6	TRBJ1-4	-	CASSLSGRDEKLFF	TGTGCCAGCAGCTTGTCGGGCAGGGATGAAAAACTGTTTTTT
-	TRBV5-1	TRBJ1-4	TRBD1	CASSIGQAFATNEKLFF	TGCGCCAGCAGCATAGGACAGGCCTTTGCAACTAATGAAAAACTGTTTTTT
-	TRBV29-1	TRBJ1-2	-	CSVEDRADYGYTF	TGCAGCGTTGAAGATCGGGCAGACTATGGCTACACCTTC
-	TRBV14	TRBJ1-4	-	CASSQGTSGYEKLFF	TGTGCCAGCAGCCAAGGGACGAGCGGATATGAAAAACTGTTTTTT
-	TRBV9	TRBJ2-1	TRBD2	CASSAMGLSYNEQFF	TGTGCCAGCAGCGCGATGGGACTATCCTACAATGAGCAGTTCTTC
-	TRBV2	TRBJ2-1	TRBD2	CASLELAELGEQFF	TGTGCCAGCTTGGAACTAGCGGAGTTAGGTGAGCAGTTCTTC